The present T cell receptor beta chain was sequenced within a study of cytomegalovirus exposure and HLA in healthy donors. On the study more broadly: There were fewer than 500 genotyped donors. Of these, 75% to 85% fell in the genetic ancestry cluster associated with self-reported Caucasian donors.

In the PCR, 60 Vbeta and 13 Jbeta primers were used. Data came from immunoSEQ multiplex PCR; TCRdb stores just in-frame clones and leaves some out. In the table there are over 100,000 clones, approximately 80% of which are singletons. A note on this clone: The antigen is undetermined. Because the CDR3's place on the DNA is in doubt, the DNA is left out and the CDR3 is given as listed by TCRdb.

Overall study findings and caveats: Most of the TCR beta V segments (in an earlier analysis) were productive either about 87% or about 30% of the time. Reports credit the classifier with highly specific, highly sensitive diagnosis of cytomegalovirus status.

The CDR3 numbers 20 amino acids, ends counted. The germline V gene encodes CDR1 SGHTA and CDR2 FQGTGA. The sample consisted of PBMCs. This TCR was recovered from a male donor in good health and CMV-seropositive. The V gene is TRBV7-3, the J gene TRBJ1-3; TRBD1, as called in the table, went unchecked against the DNA. CDR3 region: CASSLESEVGQGSPGNTVYF.